These T cell receptor beta chains were read from a single sample in a study of shared clonotypes between healthy human individuals. Sequenced by immunoSEQ multiplex PCR; TCRdb stores in-frame clones only, minus some. The sample lists about 380,000 clones, around 96% occurring once. Input material: memory CD8+ T cells sorted from blood. Source of these receptors: a man aged 25-45 years in good health. CDR3s include the opening cysteine and the closing phenylalanine or tryptophan. The order of the fields is V gene, J gene, D gene, clone size, CDR3 protein, CDR3 DNA. The D gene is left open where the match is weak. A clone size is listed for some rows: how often the clone was seen (once, few, many), or a class if it is expanded.

TRBV5-5	TRBJ2-1	TRBD2	NA	CASSSSGLDNEQFF	TGTGCCAGCAGCTCGTCGGGACTAGACAATGAGCAGTTCTTC
TRBV5-4	TRBJ2-1	TRBD2	NA	CASSLEGLLAGYPYNEQFF	TGTGCCAGCAGTCTTGAGGGTCTGCTAGCGGGATACCCCTACAATGAGCAGTTCTTC
TRBV16	TRBJ2-6	NA	NA	CASSQAGLTGANVLTF	TGTGCCAGCAGCCAAGCGGGACTCACAGGGGCCAACGTCCTGACTTTC
TRBV2	TRBJ2-2	TRBD2	NA	CASSVGTSGSSGELFF	TGTGCCAGCAGTGTCGGGACTAGCGGGAGCTCCGGGGAGCTGTTTTTT
TRBV7-2	TRBJ2-2	TRBD2	NA	CASSLGGSGRARTGELFF	TGTGCCAGCAGCTTAGGGGGGAGCGGGAGGGCCAGAACCGGGGAGCTGTTTTTT
TRBV5-1	TRBJ2-1	NA	NA	CASSLGRSSYNEQFF	TGCGCCAGCAGCTTAGGTCGGTCCTCCTACAATGAGCAGTTCTTC
TRBV7-3	TRBJ2-7	NA	NA	CASSLIGGYEQYF	TGTGCCAGCAGCTTAATTGGGGGATACGAGCAGTACTTC
TRBV6-1	TRBJ2-7	TRBD2	NA	CASSDWTSGRGRRYEQYF	TGTGCCAGCAGTGACTGGACTAGCGGGAGGGGACGACGCTACGAGCAGTACTTC
TRBV9	TRBJ2-3	TRBD2	NA	CASSVDPREITDTQYF	TGTGCCAGCAGCGTAGATCCGCGGGAGATAACAGATACGCAGTATTTT
TRBV28	TRBJ2-1	NA	NA	CASNPLSGSSYNEQFF	TGTGCCAGCAATCCCCTTAGCGGTAGCTCCTACAATGAGCAGTTCTTC
TRBV6-5	TRBJ1-4	NA	NA	CASSYSAEGKLFF	TGTGCCAGCAGTTACTCCGCGGAAGGGAAACTGTTTTTT
TRBV2	TRBJ2-7	NA	NA	CASKTENYEQYF	TGTGCCAGCAAGACTGAGAATTACGAGCAGTACTTC
TRBV7-9	TRBJ2-7	NA	NA	CASSERPSYEQYF	TGTGCCAGCAGCGAGCGACCGTCCTACGAGCAGTACTTC
TRBV2	TRBJ1-2	NA	NA	CASSEAGVDYGYTF	TGTGCCAGCAGTGAGGCGGGGGTCGACTATGGCTACACCTTC
TRBV30	TRBJ1-2	NA	NA	CALLPGNIKNYGYTF	TGTGCCCTACTCCCGGGCAACATTAAGAACTATGGCTACACCTTC
TRBV4-1	TRBJ2-5	NA	once	CASSQDGTQETQYF	TGCGCCAGCAGCCAAGATGGGACACAAGAGACCCAGTACTTC
TRBV7-9	TRBJ1-2	TRBD1	NA	CASSLSTGGNYGYTF	TGTGCCAGCAGCTTATCTACAGGGGGCAACTATGGCTACACCTTC
TRBV27	TRBJ2-7	TRBD1	NA	CASSTGTGGYEQYF	TGTGCCAGCAGTACCGGGACAGGGGGCTACGAGCAGTACTTC
TRBV10-3	TRBJ2-3	TRBD2	NA	CAIKRLAGNSDTQYF	TGTGCCATCAAGAGGCTAGCGGGAAATTCAGATACGCAGTATTTT
TRBV6-5	TRBJ2-5	NA	NA	CASSYSTEETQYF	TGTGCCAGCAGTTACTCAACCGAAGAGACCCAGTACTTC
TRBV30	TRBJ2-2	NA	NA	CAWSVSAEGAGELFF	TGTGCCTGGAGTGTATCGGCGGAGGGGGCCGGGGAGCTGTTTTTT
TRBV14	TRBJ1-2	TRBD1	NA	CASSQENYRGFNYGYTF	TGTGCCAGCAGCCAAGAGAACTACAGGGGGTTTAACTATGGCTACACCTTC
TRBV27	TRBJ2-1	NA	NA	CASSLYQHPYNEQFF	TGTGCCAGCAGTTTATACCAGCATCCCTACAATGAGCAGTTCTTC
TRBV5-6	TRBJ2-3	NA	NA	CASSLLTLDTDTQYF	TGTGCCAGCAGCTTGCTAACGCTAGACACAGATACGCAGTATTTT
TRBV5-1	TRBJ2-3	TRBD2	NA	CASSRREGEDTQYF	TGCGCCAGCAGCCGACGGGAGGGGGAAGATACGCAGTATTTT
TRBV6-6	TRBJ2-5	TRBD1	NA	CASSLDRAEGETQYF	TGTGCCAGCAGTTTGGACAGGGCCGAGGGAGAGACCCAGTACTTC
TRBV28	TRBJ2-5	TRBD2	once	CASRLGTSGRETQYF	TGTGCCAGCAGACTCGGGACTAGCGGGAGAGAGACCCAGTACTTC
TRBV5-1	TRBJ2-3	NA	once	CASSLTSTDTQYF	TGCGCCAGCAGCTTAACTAGCACAGATACGCAGTATTTT
TRBV5-6	TRBJ1-1	NA	NA	CASSFSTGIRTEAFF	TGTGCCAGCAGCTTTTCCACAGGGATTCGCACTGAAGCTTTCTTT
TRBV19	TRBJ2-5	TRBD1	NA	CASSIGDRAQETQYF	TGTGCCAGTAGTATCGGGGACAGGGCCCAAGAGACCCAGTACTTC
TRBV19	TRBJ1-5	NA	NA	CATTGAGNQPQHF	TGTGCCACCACCGGGGCGGGCAATCAGCCCCAGCATTTT
TRBV5-1	TRBJ2-5	NA	NA	CASSLDSGPQETQYF	TGCGCCAGCAGCTTGGATTCGGGGCCCCAAGAGACCCAGTACTTC
TRBV6-1	TRBJ2-5	TRBD2	once	CASSDRLAGGETQYF	TGTGCCAGCAGTGACCGGCTAGCGGGAGGTGAGACCCAGTACTTC
TRBV27	TRBJ2-7	NA	once	CASSRSGTSYEQYF	TGTGCCAGCAGTCGTTCCGGGACATCCTACGAGCAGTACTTC
TRBV7-3	TRBJ2-5	NA	once	CASSLTGAQETQYF	TGTGCCAGCAGCTTAACCGGGGCCCAAGAGACCCAGTACTTC
TRBV10-1	TRBJ1-2	NA	NA	CASTYSLYGYTF	TGCGCCAGCACTTACTCCCTTTATGGCTACACCTTC
TRBV19	TRBJ2-4	NA	NA	CASSIFRGQNIQYF	TGTGCCAGTAGTATATTCAGGGGCCAAAACATTCAGTACTTC
TRBV10-3	TRBJ2-5	NA	once	CAIRGNRDQETQYF	TGTGCCATCAGAGGGAACAGGGACCAAGAGACCCAGTACTTC
TRBV4-1	TRBJ2-7	TRBD2	NA	CASSRLAGTLYEQYF	TGCGCCAGCAGCCGACTAGCGGGCACATTATACGAGCAGTACTTC
TRBV19	TRBJ1-5	NA	NA	CASSIRGLGNQPQHF	TGTGCCAGTAGTATTAGGGGGTTGGGCAATCAGCCCCAGCATTTT
TRBV6-1	TRBJ1-1	NA	few	CASSLYTNTEAFF	TGTGCCAGCAGCTTATACACGAACACTGAAGCTTTCTTT
TRBV4-2	TRBJ2-7	TRBD2	NA	CASSQGTSGAYEQYF	TGTGCCAGCAGCCAAGGGACTAGCGGAGCCTACGAGCAGTACTTC
TRBV9	TRBJ1-2	NA	NA	CASSVPDPNYGYTF	TGTGCCAGCAGCGTACCGGATCCTAACTATGGCTACACCTTC
TRBV7-9	TRBJ1-2	NA	NA	CASSLEEGPGYTF	TGTGCCAGCAGCTTAGAGGAGGGCCCGGGCTACACCTTC
TRBV7-2	TRBJ2-5	NA	NA	CASSSTGQTQYF	TGTGCCAGCAGCTCAACGGGCCAGACCCAGTACTTC
TRBV6-5	TRBJ2-7	TRBD2	NA	CASSYAGDYEQYF	TGTGCCAGCAGTTACGCGGGAGACTACGAGCAGTACTTC
TRBV5-6	TRBJ2-3	TRBD1	once	CASSMTGLSLDTQYF	TGTGCCAGCAGCATGACAGGGTTGAGCTTAGATACGCAGTATTTT
TRBV10-3	TRBJ1-5	NA	NA	CAISVERGNQPQHF	TGTGCCATCAGTGTTGAGAGGGGGAATCAGCCCCAGCATTTT
TRBV5-1	TRBJ1-2	NA	NA	CASSEDSPNYGYTF	TGCGCCAGCAGCGAGGACAGTCCTAACTATGGCTACACCTTC
TRBV5-1	TRBJ2-2	TRBD1	NA	CASSLSQGAGGELFF	TGCGCCAGCAGCCTATCACAGGGGGCCGGCGGGGAGCTGTTTTTT